This TCR beta chain comes out of a study of blood T cell repertoires in COVID-19. Across the whole study: PBMCs, B-cell-depleted T cells, or T cells were the source of the cDNA or gDNA that made up the material.

The CDR3 extends over 15 amino acids. V lost 4 bases and J 5 bases, leaving 17 bases between the germline ends. Per germline, CDR1 SEHNR and CDR2 FQNEAQ (reference sequence). Measured with immunoSEQ multiplex PCR; TCRdb has only the in-frame clones, and not every one. The sample lists fewer than 300,000 clones; 90% to 95% were seen once. The specimen was peripheral blood. The TCR comes from a woman aged 25 to 39 with COVID-19, enrolled during active disease. This sequence joins TRBV7-9 and TRBJ1-1, with D possibly matching TRBD1 (5 bases). The CDR3 here is CASSYTGQGWTEAFF. The CDR3 DNA sequence: TGTGCCAGCAGCTACACAGGTCAGGGATGGACTGAAGCTTTCTTT.